The following is a TCR beta chain sequence with its context. Profiled with immunoSEQ multiplex PCR; TCRdb holds only in-frame clones, not every one. The table shows roughly 70,000 clones, with approximately 92% occurring only once. These data are taken from a study of blood T cell repertoires in COVID-19. In the study overall: COVID-19 samples collected from the United States, Italy and Spain covered acute and convalescent phases.

Specimen: peripheral blood. The clonotype was recovered from a woman aged 45-59 years with active COVID-19.

The CDR3 DNA sequence: TGTGCCAGCTCACCCATTGGCAACATGAACACTGAAGCTTTCTTT. It codes for CASSPIGNMNTEAFF. The rearrangement joins TRBV18 to TRBJ1-1; D remains ambiguous. Germline CDR1 KGHSH, CDR2 LQKENI. The V end was cut by 3 bases, the J end by 0 bases, with 11 bases between. The CDR3 contains 15 residues.